This T cell receptor (beta chain) was recorded in a study of early T cells in non-severe SARS-CoV-2 infection. Unique molecular identifiers (one per individual cDNA molecule) were attached. TCRdb redid the calling of the 5' RACE reads with MiXCR, one entry per CDR3 protein. The top ten clones hold roughly 18% of a sample with tens of thousands of distinct CDR3 sequences, about 8.9% of them seen once. CDR1 and CDR2 (germline): SNHLY, FYNNEI. This CDR3 has 19 residues. V was clipped by 5 bases and J by 8 bases; unmatched bases: 24. This clonotype was seen ten or more times. The chain recombines TRBV2 with TRBJ1-2, with 9 bases that match TRBD1. The sequence was obtained from an adult who was a healthcare worker with PCR-confirmed SARS-CoV-2 infection or an uninfected control (not recorded which). Sequencing was done on a sample of whole blood. The CDR3 loop reads CASSSLPPTGQGELRGYTF. CDR3 DNA: TGTGCCAGCAGTTCTCTCCCTCCTACGGGACAGGGAGAACTTAGGGGCTACACCTTC.